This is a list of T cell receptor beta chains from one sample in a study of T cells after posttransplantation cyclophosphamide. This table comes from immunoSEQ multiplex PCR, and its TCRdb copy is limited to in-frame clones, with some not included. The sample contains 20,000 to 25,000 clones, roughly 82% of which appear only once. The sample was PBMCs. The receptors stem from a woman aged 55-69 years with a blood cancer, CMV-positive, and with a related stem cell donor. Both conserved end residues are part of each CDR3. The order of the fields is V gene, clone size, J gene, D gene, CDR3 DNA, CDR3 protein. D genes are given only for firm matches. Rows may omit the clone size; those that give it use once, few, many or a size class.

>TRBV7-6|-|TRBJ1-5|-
TGTGCCAGCAGCTTCCAGGTAAATCAGCCCCAGCATTTT
CASSFQVNQPQHF
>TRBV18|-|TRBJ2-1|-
TGTGCCAGCTCCCCAGAGGGGGGGGGCTACAATGAGCAGTTCTTC
CASSPEGGGYNEQFF
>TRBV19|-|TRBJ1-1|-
TGTGCCAGTAGTAGACTCAGGGTCGCCTTGAACACTGAAGCTTTCTTT
CASSRLRVALNTEAFF
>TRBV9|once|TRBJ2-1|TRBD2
TGTGCCAGCAGCGGACGGGAGGTTCTCCATGAGCAGTTCTTC
CASSGREVLHEQFF
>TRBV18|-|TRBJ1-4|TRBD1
TGTGCCAGCTCACGAGCCGACAGGGGGAATGAAAAACTGTTTTTT
CASSRADRGNEKLFF
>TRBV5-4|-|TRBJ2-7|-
TGTGCCAGCAGCTCGTCAGGTTCCTGGGAGCAGTACTTC
CASSSSGSWEQYF
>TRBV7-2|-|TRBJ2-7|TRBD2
TGTGCCAGCAGCATGACTAGCGGGAGGAACGAGCAGTACTTC
CASSMTSGRNEQYF
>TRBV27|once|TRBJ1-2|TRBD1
TGTGCCAGCAGTACGACCGGGACAGGGGCGGGAACCTTC
CASSTTGTGAGTF
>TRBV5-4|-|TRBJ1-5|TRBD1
TGTGCCAGCAGCTGGGACAGGAATCAGCCCCAGCATTTT
CASSWDRNQPQHF
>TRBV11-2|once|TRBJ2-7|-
TGTGCCAGCAGCTCCTTGCGCGAGCAGTACTTC
CASSSLREQYF
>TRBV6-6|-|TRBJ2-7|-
TGTGCCAGCGCCGCGGGCAGCGCAGCCTACGAGCAGTACTTC
CASAAGSAAYEQYF
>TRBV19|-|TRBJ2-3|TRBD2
TGTGCCAGTAGTCGATCGGGACTAGCGGGCACAGATACGCAGTATTTT
CASSRSGLAGTDTQYF
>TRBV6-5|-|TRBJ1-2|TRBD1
TGTGCCAGCAGTACGACAGGGGGCGCAGTGAATGGCTACACCTTC
CASSTTGGAVNGYTF
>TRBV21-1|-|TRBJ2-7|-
TGTGCCAGCAGCAAAATTGGGGCTAGCGGGCACCTACGGGGCGAGCAGTACTTC
CASSKIGASGHLRGEQYF
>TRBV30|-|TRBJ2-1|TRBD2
TGTGCCTGGATATACGGTGGCGGGAGGACGAATGAGCAGTTCTTC
CAWIYGGGRTNEQFF
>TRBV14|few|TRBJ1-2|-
TGTGCCAGCAGCCAAGATGTGGGATCCAGGGGAGGCTACACCTTC
CASSQDVGSRGGYTF
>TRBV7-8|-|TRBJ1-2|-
TGTGCCAGCAGCTTAGACAGAGACTATGGCTACACCTTC
CASSLDRDYGYTF
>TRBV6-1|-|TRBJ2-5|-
TGTGCCAGCAGTGAAGGGACGGGACAAGAGACCCAGTACTTC
CASSEGTGQETQYF
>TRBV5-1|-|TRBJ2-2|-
TGCGCCAGCAGCTTGCGCGCAGGGGGGTCGAACACCGGGGAGCTGTTTTTT
CASSLRAGGSNTGELFF
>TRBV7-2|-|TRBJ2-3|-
TGTGCCAGCAGCTCCATGGGCCAGAGCACAGATACGCAGTATTTT
CASSSMGQSTDTQYF
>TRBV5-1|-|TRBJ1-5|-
TGCGCCAGCAGCTTGGAGGGCCGCGGGGGGCAGCCCCAGCATTTT
CASSLEGRGGQPQHF
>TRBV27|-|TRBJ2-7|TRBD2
TGTGCCAGCAGCCGGAATGGGGCGGGAGGCTTCTACGAGCAGTACTTC
CASSRNGAGGFYEQYF
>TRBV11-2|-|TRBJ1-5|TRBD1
TGTGCCAGCAGCCCTGGACAGGGGATTCAGCCCCAGCATTTT
CASSPGQGIQPQHF
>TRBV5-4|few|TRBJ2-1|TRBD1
TGTGCCAGCAGCCGGACAGGACAGGGGACTGAGCAGTTCTTC
CASSRTGQGTEQFF
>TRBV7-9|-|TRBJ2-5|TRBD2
TGTGCCAGCAGCTTGCTAGCGGGAGGCGCCCAAGAGACCCAGTACTTC
CASSLLAGGAQETQYF
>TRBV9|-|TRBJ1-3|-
TGTGCCAGCAGCGAGACCTCGTCGGGGGCTGGAAACACCATATATTTT
CASSETSSGAGNTIYF
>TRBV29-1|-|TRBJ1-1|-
TGCAGCCACAGTCAAGCCTTTAACACTGAAGCTTTCTTT
CSHSQAFNTEAFF
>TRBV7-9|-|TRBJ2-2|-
TGTGCCAGCAGCTTAGTTCTCACTAAAACCGGGGAGCTGTTTTTT
CASSLVLTKTGELFF
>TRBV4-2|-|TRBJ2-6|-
TGTGCCAGCAGCCAAGGGAGCTCTGGGGCCAACGTCCTGACTTTC
CASSQGSSGANVLTF
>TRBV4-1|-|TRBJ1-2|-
TGCGCCAGCAGCCAAGATCTAGCCAGGCCCGAACAAGGCTACACCTTC
CASSQDLARPEQGYTF
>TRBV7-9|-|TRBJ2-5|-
TGTGCCAGCAGCCCCGGGACTTCGTACCAAGAGACCCAGTACTTC
CASSPGTSYQETQYF
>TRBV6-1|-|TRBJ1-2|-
TGTGCCAGCAGTGAAAGGGGGTCAGGGGTCGGTGGCTACACCTTC
CASSERGSGVGGYTF
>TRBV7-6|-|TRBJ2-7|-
TGTGCCACCGGCGGCAACTCCTACGAGCAGTACTTC
CATGGNSYEQYF
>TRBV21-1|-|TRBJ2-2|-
TGTGCCAGCCTAGATAGCGGGAGAGAGATCGGGGAGCTGTTTTTT
CASLDSGREIGELFF
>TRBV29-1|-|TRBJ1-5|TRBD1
TGCAGCGTAAGGACAGGGGGAAATCAGCCCCAGCATTTT
CSVRTGGNQPQHF
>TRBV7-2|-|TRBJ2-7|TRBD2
TGTGCCAGCAGCTTAGCCAGCGGGAGTGGGTACGAGCAGTACTTC
CASSLASGSGYEQYF
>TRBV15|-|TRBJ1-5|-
TGTGCCACCAGCAGGGGGGAGGGATCCCAGCATTTT
CATSRGEGSQHF
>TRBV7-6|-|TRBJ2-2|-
TGTGCCAGCAGCAACGTCAGGTCCGGGGAGCTGTTTTTT
CASSNVRSGELFF
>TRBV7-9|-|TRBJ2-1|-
TGTGCCAGCAGCTTAGAAGGGGCGGGATATACCTACAATGAGCAGTTCTTC
CASSLEGAGYTYNEQFF
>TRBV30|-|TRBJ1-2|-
TGTGCCTGGAGTGTACTACGGAGAAACTATGGCTACACCTTC
CAWSVLRRNYGYTF
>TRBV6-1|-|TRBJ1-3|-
TGTGCCAGCAGTAAACCAGGGTCTGGTGGAAACACCATATATTTT
CASSKPGSGGNTIYF
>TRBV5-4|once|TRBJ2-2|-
TGTGCCAGCAGCCGTCCCGGGGAGAGGTTTTTT
CASSRPGERFF
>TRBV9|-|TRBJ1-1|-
TGTGCCAGCAGCGCAGGAGGGGCTGAAGCTTTCTTT
CASSAGGAEAFF
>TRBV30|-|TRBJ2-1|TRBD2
TGTGCCTTTACTAGCGGCTACAATGAGCAGTTCTTC
CAFTSGYNEQFF
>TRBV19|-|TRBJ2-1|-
TGTGCCAGTAGTATAGTCCCCAGGGCTGAGCAGTTCTTC
CASSIVPRAEQFF
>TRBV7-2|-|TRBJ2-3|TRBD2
TGTGCCAGCAGCTTAGGAGCGGGAGGGAGGGGGTATACGCAGTATTTT
CASSLGAGGRGYTQYF
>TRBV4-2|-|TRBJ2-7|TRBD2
TGTGCCAGCAGCCAGGCAGTAGCGGGTTACGAGCAGTACTTC
CASSQAVAGYEQYF
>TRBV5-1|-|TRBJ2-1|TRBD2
TGCGCCAGCAGCCGCGGGAGGCCAACGAAGGATGAGCAGTTCTTC
CASSRGRPTKDEQFF
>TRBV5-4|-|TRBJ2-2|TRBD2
TGTGCCAGCAGCTCCCCCGGGAGGGCCTCCGGGGAGCTGTTTTTT
CASSSPGRASGELFF
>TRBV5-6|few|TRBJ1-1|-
TGTGCCAGCAGCCGCACAGGGTCGTACACTGAAGCTTTCTTT
CASSRTGSYTEAFF